This T cell receptor beta chain was profiled in a study of blood T cell repertoires in COVID-19. Across the whole study: Sources were T cells, B-cell-depleted T cells, or PBMCs; the material itself was cDNA or gDNA.

Participants were placed into cohorts based on the clinical history they reported. Donors in Cohort 3 counted as recovered after two negative PCRs, clearance, or symptom resolution. Germline V gene data show CDR1 as MDHEN and CDR2 as SYDVKM. This CDR3 has 13 amino acids. The V gene lost 8 bases and the J gene lost 1 base, with 12 bases spanning the gap. Original handling: How many nucleated cells were present was estimated from reference gene primer amplification. TCRdb keeps only in-frame clones here, not all; method: immunoSEQ multiplex PCR. V, J and clone size derive from that table, while D and trimming were established from the DNA sequence. The profile shows under 200,000 clones, over 75% of them singletons.

Sequencing was performed on PBMCs or T cells enriched from blood (not recorded which). The V call is TRBV28, the J call TRBJ2-7; maybe TRBD2 (6 bases). This receptor was obtained from a man aged 45 to 65 who had recovered from COVID-19. CDR3 residues: CASRGTLSYEQYF. As DNA, the CDR3 is TGTGCCAGCCGGGGGACTCTGTCCTACGAGCAGTACTTC.